The rows below give T cell receptor beta chains drawn from one sample of a study of response to subunit inactivated influenza vaccine. TCRdb reprocessed the RT-PCR reads with MiXCR, giving one entry per CDR3 protein. The sample includes about 500,000 distinct CDR3 sequences, 16% seen only once; the top ten take 3%. The specimen comprised CD4+ T cells sorted from PBMCs, sampled around 2 years after vaccination. These receptors were taken from a man in his fifties or sixties who received an inactivated influenza vaccine. Each CDR3 is given without its conserved first and last residue.

v_gene: TRBV20-1; CDR3aa: SARDPANTGELF
v_gene: TRBV5-1; CDR3aa: ASSLEAQGANSPLH
v_gene: TRBV7-8; CDR3aa: ASSPRRTGVRDTQY
v_gene: TRBV6-1; CDR3aa: ASHGAGGTEAF
v_gene: TRBV7-2; CDR3aa: ASSGTGGGEQF
v_gene: TRBV6-5; CDR3aa: ASSSSGTGAYNEQF
v_gene: TRBV5-6; CDR3aa: ASTKGGIWTSGVNEQF
v_gene: TRBV18; CDR3aa: ASSPSLSDGYT
v_gene: TRBV7-2; CDR3aa: ASSLVTRDLPYEQY
v_gene: TRBV20-1; CDR3aa: SARDGLVEKLF
v_gene: TRBV28; CDR3aa: ASIDRRAGEKLF
v_gene: TRBV20-1; CDR3aa: SASTMTGEETQY
v_gene: TRBV4-2; CDR3aa: ASSQERSPNEKLF
v_gene: TRBV27; CDR3aa: ASSLGRGLEAF
v_gene: TRBV20-1; CDR3aa: SARRDPTGTEAF
v_gene: TRBV6-2/TRBV6-3; CDR3aa: ASRHGDQPQH
v_gene: TRBV29-1; CDR3aa: SVEDRVRGGEQY
v_gene: TRBV6-2/TRBV6-3; CDR3aa: ASSNREGRTGELF
v_gene: TRBV28; CDR3aa: ASSSTGGSSQETQY
v_gene: TRBV10-3; CDR3aa: AISESREQF
v_gene: TRBV20-1; CDR3aa: SARDISGIDEQF
v_gene: TRBV10-3; CDR3aa: AITNTGGIENTIY
v_gene: TRBV20-1; CDR3aa: SAIPTDSSF
v_gene: TRBV7-8; CDR3aa: ASSLGDPGVAVYNEQF
v_gene: TRBV20-1; CDR3aa: SARLLAVGEQY
v_gene: TRBV5-5; CDR3aa: ASRKNQGAGYEQY
v_gene: TRBV7-2; CDR3aa: ASSLRASGANVLT
v_gene: TRBV20-1; CDR3aa: SSLPRGKETQY
v_gene: TRBV29-1; CDR3aa: SGHRGTGELF
v_gene: TRBV29-1; CDR3aa: SVEGLAGETQY
v_gene: TRBV9; CDR3aa: ASSPQTGAANYGYT
v_gene: TRBV4-1; CDR3aa: ASSQDSGLAGLSTDTQY
v_gene: TRBV24-1; CDR3aa: ATAKTGSPYNEQF